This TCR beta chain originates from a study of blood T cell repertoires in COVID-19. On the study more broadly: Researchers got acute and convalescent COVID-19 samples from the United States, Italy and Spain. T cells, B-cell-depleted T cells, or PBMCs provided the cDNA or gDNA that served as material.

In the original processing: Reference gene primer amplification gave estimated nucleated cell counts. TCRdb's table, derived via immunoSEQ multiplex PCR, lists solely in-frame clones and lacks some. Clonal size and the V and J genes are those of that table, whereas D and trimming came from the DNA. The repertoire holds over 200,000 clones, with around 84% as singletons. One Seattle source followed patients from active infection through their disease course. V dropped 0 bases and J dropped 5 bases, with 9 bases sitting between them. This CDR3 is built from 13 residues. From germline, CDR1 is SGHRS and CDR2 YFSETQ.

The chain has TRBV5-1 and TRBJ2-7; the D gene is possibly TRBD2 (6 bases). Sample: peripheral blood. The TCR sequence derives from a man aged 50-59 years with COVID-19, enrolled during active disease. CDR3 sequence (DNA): TGCGCCAGCAGCTTGGCCGCGGGGAACGAGCAGTACTTC. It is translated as CASSLAAGNEQYF.